This T cell receptor beta chain was found in a study of T cell changes during pregnancy in multiple sclerosis. Clones were read by immunoSEQ multiplex PCR, and TCRdb kept only the in-frame ones, dropping some. This sample has approximately 60,000 clones, with approximately 94% found just once. V shed 2 bases and J shed 0 bases, with 7 bases lying between them. Germline loops: CDR1 MNHNY, CDR2 SVGAGI (reference sequence). This CDR3 has 15 residues. The sample here was CD8+ T cells from peripheral blood mononuclear cells, taken in the third trimester of pregnancy. The clonotype was recovered from a female donor with multiple sclerosis, enrolled in a pregnancy study. The rearrangement links TRBV6-6 to TRBJ2-2, with D perhaps matching TRBD2 (5 bases). The DNA for the CDR3 is TGTGCCAGCAGTTACCCGGGATCGAACACCGGGGAGCTGTTTTTT. Protein sequence: CASSYPGSNTGELFF.